A selection of T cell receptor beta chains follows, all from one sample in a study of naive and memory T cell subsets. TCRdb independently ran MiXCR on the UMI-ligation and nested PCR reads; one entry per CDR3 protein. The sample carries around 93,000 distinct CDR3 sequences, 10% to 12% recorded once. The sequencing input was naive CD4+ T cells from blood. The receptor set was obtained from a human donor in good health. The CDR3 runs from the conserved cysteine through the conserved F or W. The D gene is left open where the match is weak. Only part of the rows carry a size: once, few, many, or a class if the clone is expanded.

d_call,clone_size,v_call,j_call,cdr3_aa,cdr3_nt
TRBD2,few,TRBV19,TRBJ2-1,CASSIAGRGNEQFF,TGTGCCAGTAGTATAGCCGGGAGGGGTAATGAGCAGTTCTTC
.,many,TRBV6-6,TRBJ2-6,CASSTTASGANVLTF,TGTGCCAGCAGTACTACAGCCTCTGGGGCCAACGTCCTGACTTTC
.,few,TRBV12-3/TRBV12-4,TRBJ2-1,CASSLGRRVGEQFF,TGTGCCAGCAGTTTGGGTCGGAGGGTGGGAGAGCAGTTCTTC
.,once,TRBV4-3,TRBJ1-2,CASSHYDYGGYTF,TGCGCCAGCAGCCATTATGACTACGGGGGCTACACCTTC
TRBD2,few,TRBV4-3,TRBJ2-4,CASSPGLAGDRRDKNIQYF,TGCGCCAGCAGCCCCGGACTAGCGGGGGACCGGAGGGACAAAAACATTCAGTACTTC
.,.,TRBV28,TRBJ2-5,CASRPGQLPETQYF,TGTGCCAGCAGGCCGGGCCAGTTACCGGAGACCCAGTACTTC
.,few,TRBV6-2/TRBV6-3,TRBJ1-1,CASSYQGIEAFF,TGTGCCAGCAGTTACCAAGGAATTGAAGCTTTCTTT
.,few,TRBV7-6,TRBJ1-4,CASSLDLGAGNEKLFF,TGTGCCAGCAGCTTAGATTTGGGGGCTGGGAATGAAAAACTGTTTTTT
.,few,TRBV7-2,TRBJ2-7,CASSLSGIGDEQYF,TGTGCCAGCAGCTTGTCGGGAATCGGGGACGAGCAGTACTTC
TRBD2,few,TRBV4-3,TRBJ2-7,CASSQVFVGGTSGLSYEQYF,TGCGCCAGCAGCCAAGTTTTTGTTGGGGGGACTAGCGGGCTTTCCTACGAGCAGTACTTC
.,many,TRBV28,TRBJ1-5,CASRSNQPQHF,TGTGCCAGCAGGTCGAATCAGCCCCAGCATTTT
.,.,TRBV14,TRBJ1-1,CASSQVPRNTEAFF,TGTGCCAGCAGCCAGGTTCCCCGGAACACTGAAGCTTTCTTT
TRBD2,.,TRBV6-5,TRBJ2-1,CASTRTSGSNEQFF,TGTGCCAGTACGCGGACTAGCGGGAGCAATGAGCAGTTCTTC
TRBD2,.,TRBV2,TRBJ2-7,CASSKREVGEQYF,TGTGCCAGCTCTAAACGGGAGGTAGGCGAGCAGTACTTC
.,few,TRBV28,TRBJ1-2,CASRHPGTPLNTF,TGTGCCAGCCGCCACCCAGGGACTCCTTTAAACACCTTC
TRBD2,.,TRBV7-3,TRBJ2-1,CASSALAGVYNEQFF,TGTGCCAGCAGCGCACTAGCGGGGGTTTACAATGAGCAGTTCTTC
.,.,TRBV5-1,TRBJ1-1,CASSLLTLSTEAFF,TGCGCCAGCAGCCTCCTCACACTGAGCACTGAAGCTTTCTTT
.,few,TRBV2,TRBJ2-2,CASRRGTGELFF,TGTGCCAGCAGACGGGGGACCGGGGAGCTGTTTTTT
.,.,TRBV3-1,TRBJ1-6,CASSQDRTYSSLNSPLHF,TGTGCCAGCAGCCAAGACAGGACCTACTCAAGTCTAAATTCACCCCTCCACTTT
TRBD2,few,TRBV4-2,TRBJ2-3,CASSQDRASGGASTDTQYF,TGTGCCAGCAGCCAAGATCGGGCTAGCGGGGGAGCTAGCACAGATACGCAGTATTTT
TRBD1,.,TRBV20-1,TRBJ2-7,CSARDAGQGYYEQYF,TGCAGTGCTAGAGATGCGGGACAGGGATACTACGAGCAGTACTTC
.,few,TRBV19,TRBJ1-5,CASMSFDQPQHF,TGTGCCAGTATGTCGTTCGATCAGCCCCAGCATTTT
TRBD2,.,TRBV7-3,TRBJ2-1,CASSLASGKGNEQFF,TGTGCCAGCAGCTTGGCTAGCGGCAAGGGGAATGAGCAGTTCTTC
TRBD1,many,TRBV6-6,TRBJ1-1,CASSSRGDTEAFF,TGTGCCAGCAGTTCCAGGGGGGACACTGAAGCTTTCTTT
.,.,TRBV19,TRBJ1-1,CASWTVDSMNTEAFF,TGTGCCTCTTGGACTGTGGACAGTATGAACACTGAAGCTTTCTTT
.,few,TRBV6-5,TRBJ2-7,CASSMTRGNYEQYF,TGTGCCAGCTCCATGACCCGGGGTAACTACGAGCAGTACTTC
.,.,TRBV9,TRBJ1-6,CASSVAGNSPLHF,TGTGCCAGCAGCGTAGCTGGGAATTCACCCCTCCACTTT
TRBD1,.,TRBV7-2,TRBJ2-3,CASSSQPGQGADTQYF,TGTGCCAGCAGCTCCCAACCGGGACAGGGGGCAGATACGCAGTATTTT
TRBD2,few,TRBV20-1,TRBJ2-7,CSANKLAGGLYEQYF,TGCAGTGCTAATAAACTAGCGGGGGGGTTGTACGAGCAGTACTTC
TRBD2,.,TRBV5-6,TRBJ2-5,CASSLVAGGQTQYF,TGTGCCAGCAGCTTAGTAGCGGGGGGGCAGACCCAGTACTTC
.,.,TRBV18,TRBJ2-7,CASSEVNEQYF,TGTGCCAGCTCAGAAGTGAACGAGCAGTACTTC
.,.,TRBV5-6,TRBJ2-6,CASSLGDFGANVLTF,TGTGCCAGCAGCTTGGGCGATTTTGGGGCCAACGTCCTGACTTTC
.,few,TRBV7-2,TRBJ1-4,CASSSTQGIGEKLFF,TGTGCCAGCAGTTCAACCCAGGGAATTGGCGAAAAACTGTTTTTT
TRBD1,few,TRBV6-1,TRBJ1-6,CASRRDRDSPLHF,TGTGCCAGCAGGAGGGACAGGGATTCACCCCTCCACTTT
TRBD1,many,TRBV20-1,TRBJ1-3,CSAQTGRSGNTIYF,TGCAGTGCCCAGACAGGGAGGTCTGGAAACACCATATATTTT
.,.,TRBV7-9,TRBJ2-7,CASSPSADVGRIEEYF,TGTGCCAGCAGCCCGAGCGCAGATGTAGGTCGGATAGAGGAGTACTTC
.,.,TRBV5-1,TRBJ2-7,CASSLKGEFTYEQYF,TGCGCCAGCAGCTTGAAGGGGGAGTTTACCTACGAGCAGTACTTC
.,.,TRBV4-3,TRBJ1-6,CASSQGDRRSYNSPLHF,TGCGCCAGCAGCCAAGGAGACAGGAGATCCTATAATTCACCCCTCCACTTT
.,few,TRBV12-3/TRBV12-4,TRBJ1-1,CASSLIWATEAFF,TGTGCCAGCAGTTTGATATGGGCCACTGAAGCTTTCTTT
.,few,TRBV29-1,TRBJ2-7,CSVTPATYEQYF,TGCAGCGTCACCCCGGCCACCTACGAGCAGTACTTC
TRBD2,many,TRBV20-1,TRBJ2-3,CSARDSAGGTDTQYF,TGCAGTGCTAGAGATTCAGCGGGAGGCACAGATACGCAGTATTTT
.,.,TRBV12-3/TRBV12-4,TRBJ2-5,CASSAGQSRETQYF,TGTGCCAGCAGCGCGGGACAGAGCAGGGAGACCCAGTACTTC
.,few,TRBV6-5,TRBJ2-3,CASSYVPPWGDTQYF,TGTGCCAGCAGTTACGTGCCTCCTTGGGGAGATACGCAGTATTTT
.,few,TRBV27,TRBJ2-3,CASSVGTSTDTQYF,TGTGCCAGCAGTGTCGGGACTAGCACAGATACGCAGTATTTT